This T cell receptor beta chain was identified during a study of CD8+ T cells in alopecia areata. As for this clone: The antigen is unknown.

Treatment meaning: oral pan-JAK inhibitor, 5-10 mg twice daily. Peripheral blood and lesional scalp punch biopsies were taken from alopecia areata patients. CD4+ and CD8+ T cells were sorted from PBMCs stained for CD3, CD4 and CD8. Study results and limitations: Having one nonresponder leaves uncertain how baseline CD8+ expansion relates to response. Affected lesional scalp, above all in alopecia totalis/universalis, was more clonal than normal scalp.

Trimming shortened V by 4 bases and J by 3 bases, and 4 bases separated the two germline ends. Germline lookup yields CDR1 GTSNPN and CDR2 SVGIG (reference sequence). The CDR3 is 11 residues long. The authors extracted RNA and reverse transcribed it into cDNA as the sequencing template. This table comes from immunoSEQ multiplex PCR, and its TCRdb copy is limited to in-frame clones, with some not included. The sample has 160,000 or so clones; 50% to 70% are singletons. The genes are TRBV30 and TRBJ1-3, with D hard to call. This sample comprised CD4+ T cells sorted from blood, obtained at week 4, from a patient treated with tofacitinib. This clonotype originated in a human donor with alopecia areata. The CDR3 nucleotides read TGTGCCTGGACCGGTGGAAACACCATATATTTT. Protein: CAWTGGNTIYF. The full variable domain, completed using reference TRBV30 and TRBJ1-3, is SQTIHQWPATLVQPVGSPLSLECTVEGTSNPNLYWYRQAAGRGLQLLFYSVGIGQISSEVPQNLSASRPQDRQFILSSKKLLLSDSGFYLCAWTGGNTIYFGEGSWLTVV.